The following is a T cell receptor beta chain sequence with its context. Clones were sequenced by immunoSEQ multiplex PCR, and TCRdb holds only the in-frame ones, with some missing. The sample includes over 150,000 clones, about 90% of them seen just once. This sample stems from a study of T cell responses to AZD1222 COVID-19 vaccine. Per germline, CDR1 SGHTA and CDR2 FQGNSA. J was trimmed by 2 bases and V by 5 bases; bases with no gene match: 6. CDR3 length: 14 residues. Material: peripheral blood, obtained on day 0 of MenACWY control vaccination. The source is an adult in good health. V usage is TRBV7-2 and J usage is TRBJ2-7; 7 bases line up with TRBD2. The CDR3 sequence is CASSPGGTAYEQYF. The CDR3 DNA sequence: TGTGCCAGCAGCCCCGGGGGGACGGCCTACGAGCAGTACTTC.